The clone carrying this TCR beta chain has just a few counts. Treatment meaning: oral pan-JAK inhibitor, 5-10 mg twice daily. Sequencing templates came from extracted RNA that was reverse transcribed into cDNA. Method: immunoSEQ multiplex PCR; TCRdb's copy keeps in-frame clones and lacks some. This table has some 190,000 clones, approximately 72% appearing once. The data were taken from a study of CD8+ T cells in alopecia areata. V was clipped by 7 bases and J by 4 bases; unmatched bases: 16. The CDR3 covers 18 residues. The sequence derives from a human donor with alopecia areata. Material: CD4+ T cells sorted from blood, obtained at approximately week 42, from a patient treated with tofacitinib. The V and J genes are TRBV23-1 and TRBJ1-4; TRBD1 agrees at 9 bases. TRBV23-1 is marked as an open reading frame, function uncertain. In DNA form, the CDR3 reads TGCGCCAGCACGCATCCGGGACAGGGAAGACGAGTTAATGAAAAACTGTTTTTT. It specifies CASTHPGQGRRVNEKLFF.